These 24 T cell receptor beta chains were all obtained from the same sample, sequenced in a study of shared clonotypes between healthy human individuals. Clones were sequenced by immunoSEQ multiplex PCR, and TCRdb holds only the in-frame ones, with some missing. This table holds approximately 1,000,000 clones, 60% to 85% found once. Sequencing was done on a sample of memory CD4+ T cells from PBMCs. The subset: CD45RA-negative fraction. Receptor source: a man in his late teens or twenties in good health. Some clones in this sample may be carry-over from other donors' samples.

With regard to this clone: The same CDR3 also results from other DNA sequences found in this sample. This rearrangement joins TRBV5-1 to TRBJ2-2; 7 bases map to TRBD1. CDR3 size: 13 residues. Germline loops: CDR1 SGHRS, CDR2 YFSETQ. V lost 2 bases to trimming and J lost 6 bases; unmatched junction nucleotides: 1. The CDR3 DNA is TGCGCCAGCAGCTTAACAGGGGCCGGGGAGCTGTTTTTT. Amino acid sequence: CASSLTGAGELFF.

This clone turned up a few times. CDR3 DNA: TGTGCCAGCAGCTTCCAGCGGACTTCATACAATGAGCAGTTCTTC. This translates into CASSFQRTSYNEQFF. The chain combines TRBV5-8 with TRBJ2-1; maybe TRBD2 (5 bases). Trimming pared 2 bases from V and 4 bases from J, leaving 13 bases between. The CDR3 spans 15 residues. CDR1 is SGHTS, CDR2 YDEGEE, per germline.

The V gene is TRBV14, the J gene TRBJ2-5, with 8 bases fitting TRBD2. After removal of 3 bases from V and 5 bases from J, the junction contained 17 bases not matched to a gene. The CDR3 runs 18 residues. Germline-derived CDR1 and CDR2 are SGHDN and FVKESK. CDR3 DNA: TGTGCCAGCAGCCAGGAGGGGCGGGAGGCCCAGTTGGGGGAGACCCAGTACTTC. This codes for CASSQEGREAQLGETQYF.

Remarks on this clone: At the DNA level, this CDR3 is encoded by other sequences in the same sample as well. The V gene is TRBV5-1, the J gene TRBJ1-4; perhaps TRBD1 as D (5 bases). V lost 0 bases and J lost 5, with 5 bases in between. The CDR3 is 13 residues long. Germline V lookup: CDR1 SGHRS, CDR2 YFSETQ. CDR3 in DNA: TGCGCCAGCAGCTTGGCAGGGAATGAAAAACTGTTTTTT. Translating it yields CASSLAGNEKLFF.

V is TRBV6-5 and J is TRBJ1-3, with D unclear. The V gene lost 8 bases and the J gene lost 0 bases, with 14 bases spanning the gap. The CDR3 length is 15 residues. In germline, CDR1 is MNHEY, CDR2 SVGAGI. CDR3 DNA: TGTGCCAGCGTACGGAACAGTCTCTCTGGAAACACCATATATTTT. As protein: CASVRNSLSGNTIYF.

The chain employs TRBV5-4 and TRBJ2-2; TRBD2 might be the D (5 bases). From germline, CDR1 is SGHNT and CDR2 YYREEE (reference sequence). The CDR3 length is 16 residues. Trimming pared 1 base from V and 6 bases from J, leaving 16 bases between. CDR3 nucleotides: TGTGCCAGCAGCTTGTCCTCGCCCGTGGAGGCCGGGGAGCTGTTTTTT. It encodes CASSLSSPVEAGELFF.

DNA of the CDR3: TGTGCCAGCAGCCCTGACACCCCGGGACTATCTTACGAGCAGTACTTC. Its protein product is CASSPDTPGLSYEQYF. The rearrangement joins TRBV9 to TRBJ2-7, with 7 bases that match TRBD2. This CDR3 comprises 16 residues. The germline CDR1 and CDR2 sequences are SGDLS and YYNGEE. The trim removed 4 bases at V and 4 bases at J, leaving 14 bases unmatched.

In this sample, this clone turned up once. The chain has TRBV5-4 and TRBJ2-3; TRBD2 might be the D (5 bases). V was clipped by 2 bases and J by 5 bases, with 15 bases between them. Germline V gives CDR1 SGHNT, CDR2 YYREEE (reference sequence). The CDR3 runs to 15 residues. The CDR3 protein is CASSLGLPRGDTQYF. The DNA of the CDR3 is TGTGCCAGCAGCTTAGGACTTCCCCGGGGAGATACGCAGTATTTT.

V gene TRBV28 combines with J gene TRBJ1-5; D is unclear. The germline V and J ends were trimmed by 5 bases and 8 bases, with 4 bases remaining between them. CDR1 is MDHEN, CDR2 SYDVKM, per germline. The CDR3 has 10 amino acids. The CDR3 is CASSLEPQHF. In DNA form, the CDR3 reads TGTGCCAGCAGTCTGGAGCCCCAGCATTTT.

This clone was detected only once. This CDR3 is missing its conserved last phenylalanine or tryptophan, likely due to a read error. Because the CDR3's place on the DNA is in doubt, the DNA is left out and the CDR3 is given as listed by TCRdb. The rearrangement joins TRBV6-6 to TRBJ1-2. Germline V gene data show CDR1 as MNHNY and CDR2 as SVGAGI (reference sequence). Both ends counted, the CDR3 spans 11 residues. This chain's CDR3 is CASSYHNGNSY.

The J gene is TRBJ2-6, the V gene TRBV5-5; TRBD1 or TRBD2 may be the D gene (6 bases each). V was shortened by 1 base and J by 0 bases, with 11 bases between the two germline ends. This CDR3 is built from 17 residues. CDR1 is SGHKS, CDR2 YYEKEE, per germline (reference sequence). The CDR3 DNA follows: TGTGCCAGCAGCTTGTCCGGGGGCGCCTCTGGGGCCAACGTCCTGACTTTC. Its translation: CASSLSGGASGANVLTF.

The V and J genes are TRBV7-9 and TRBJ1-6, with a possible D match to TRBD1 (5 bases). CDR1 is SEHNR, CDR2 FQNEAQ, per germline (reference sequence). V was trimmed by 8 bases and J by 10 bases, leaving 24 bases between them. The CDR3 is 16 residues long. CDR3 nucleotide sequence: TGTGCCAGCGCCCCCGGAATCGGGCAGAGGGGATCACCCCTCCACTTT. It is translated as CASAPGIGQRGSPLHF.

The DNA of the CDR3 is TGTGCCTGGAGCGCCGGGCCCGAGCAGTACTTC. As protein: CAWSAGPEQYF. The chain joins TRBV30 to TRBJ2-7; D unclear. Germline CDR1 reads GTSNPN; CDR2 reads SVGIG (reference sequence). The CDR3 spans 11 residues. Trimming left V 3 bases short and J 6 bases short, with 9 bases between.

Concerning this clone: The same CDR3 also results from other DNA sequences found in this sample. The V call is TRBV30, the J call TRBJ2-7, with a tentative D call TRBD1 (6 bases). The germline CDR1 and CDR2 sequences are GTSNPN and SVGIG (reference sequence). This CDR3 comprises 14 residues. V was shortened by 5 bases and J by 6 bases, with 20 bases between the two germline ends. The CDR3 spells CAWDRFGTTGEQYF. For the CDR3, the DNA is TGTGCCTGGGATAGGTTTGGGACGACAGGCGAGCAGTACTTC.

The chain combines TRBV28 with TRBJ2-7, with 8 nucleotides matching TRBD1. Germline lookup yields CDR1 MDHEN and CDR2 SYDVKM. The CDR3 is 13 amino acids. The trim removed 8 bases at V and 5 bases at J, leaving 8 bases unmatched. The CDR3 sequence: CASYRTGTHEQYF. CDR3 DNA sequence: TGTGCCAGCTACCGGACAGGGACCCACGAGCAGTACTTC.

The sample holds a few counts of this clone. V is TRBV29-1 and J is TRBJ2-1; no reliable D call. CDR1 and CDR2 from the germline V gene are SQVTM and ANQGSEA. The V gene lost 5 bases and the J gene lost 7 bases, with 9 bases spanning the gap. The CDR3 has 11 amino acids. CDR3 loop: CSVPHRNEQFF. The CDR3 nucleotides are TGCAGCGTTCCTCACCGGAATGAGCAGTTCTTC.

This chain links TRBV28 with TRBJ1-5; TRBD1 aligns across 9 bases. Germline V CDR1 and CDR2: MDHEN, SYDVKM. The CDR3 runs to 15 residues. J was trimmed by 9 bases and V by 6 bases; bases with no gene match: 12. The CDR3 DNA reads TGTGCCAGCAGCAGGGGACAGGGAACAAGTTTGCCCCAGCATTTT. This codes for CASSRGQGTSLPQHF. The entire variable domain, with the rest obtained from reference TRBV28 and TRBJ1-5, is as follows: DVKVTQSSRYLVKRTGEKVFLECVQDMDHENMFWYRQDPGLGLRLIYFSYDVKMKEKGDIPEGYSVSREKKERFSLILESASTNQTSMYLCASSRGQGTSLPQHFGDGTRLSIL.

CDR3 region: CTSSQDKASGRPSSTDTQYF. The CDR3 region has the DNA TGCACCAGCAGCCAAGATAAAGCTAGCGGGAGGCCTTCTAGCACAGATACGCAGTATTTT. J is TRBJ2-3 and V is TRBV1; no DNA check was done on the table's D call, TRBD2. TRBV1 is annotated as a pseudogene. This CDR3 is 20 amino acids long.

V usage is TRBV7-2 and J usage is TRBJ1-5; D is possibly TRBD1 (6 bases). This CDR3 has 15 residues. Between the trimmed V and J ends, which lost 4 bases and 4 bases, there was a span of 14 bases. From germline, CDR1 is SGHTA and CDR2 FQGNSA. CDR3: CASSSWAGVNQPQHF. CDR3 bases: TGTGCCAGCAGCTCGTGGGCAGGGGTAAATCAGCCCCAGCATTTT.

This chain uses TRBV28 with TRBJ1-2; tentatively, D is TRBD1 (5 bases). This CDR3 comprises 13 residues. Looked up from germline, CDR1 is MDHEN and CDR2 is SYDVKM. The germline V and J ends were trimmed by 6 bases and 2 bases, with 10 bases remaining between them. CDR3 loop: CASRVGHNYGYTF. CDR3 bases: TGTGCCAGCAGAGTCGGACACAACTATGGCTACACCTTC.

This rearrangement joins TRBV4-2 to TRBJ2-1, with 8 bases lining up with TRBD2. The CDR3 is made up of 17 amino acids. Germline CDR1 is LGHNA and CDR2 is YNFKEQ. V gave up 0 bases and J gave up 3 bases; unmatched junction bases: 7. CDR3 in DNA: TGTGCCAGCAGCCAAGATCCTGCGGGACTAGACTACAATGAGCAGTTCTTC. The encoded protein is CASSQDPAGLDYNEQFF.

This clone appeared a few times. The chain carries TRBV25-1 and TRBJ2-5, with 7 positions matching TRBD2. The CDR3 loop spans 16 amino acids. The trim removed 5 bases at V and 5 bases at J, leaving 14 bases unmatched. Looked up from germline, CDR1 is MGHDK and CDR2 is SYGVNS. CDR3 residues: CASSSHRTSLIETQYF. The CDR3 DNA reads TGTGCCAGCAGTTCCCACCGGACTAGTTTGATCGAGACCCAGTACTTC.

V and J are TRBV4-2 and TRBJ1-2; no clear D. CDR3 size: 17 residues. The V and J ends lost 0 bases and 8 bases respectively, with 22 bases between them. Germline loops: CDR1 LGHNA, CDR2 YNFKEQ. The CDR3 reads CASSQDWQGRPGSGYTF. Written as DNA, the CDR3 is TGTGCCAGCAGCCAAGATTGGCAAGGCAGGCCCGGGAGCGGCTACACCTTC.

The CDR3 coding sequence is TGTGCCAGCAGACAGGGTTGGCAGCCCCAGCATTTT. Translation: CASRQGWQPQHF. This rearrangement joins TRBV6-1 to TRBJ1-5, with D perhaps TRBD1 (6 bases). This CDR3 is built from 12 residues. Deletions cut 6 bases from V and 7 bases from J, with 10 bases between. CDR1 MNHNS and CDR2 SASEGT come from the germline V gene.